The 25 T cell receptor beta chains listed next were all sequenced from one sample in a study of blood T cell repertoires in COVID-19. Data came from immunoSEQ multiplex PCR; TCRdb stores just in-frame clones and leaves some out. Of a few hundred thousand clones listed, roughly 87% are singletons. Sample: PBMCs or T cells enriched from blood (not recorded which). The receptors here all came from a woman aged 25 to 39 who had recovered from COVID-19.

This chain joins TRBV27 and TRBJ2-7; TRBD1 might be the D (6 bases). The V gene's germline CDR1 is MNHEY and CDR2 SMNVEV (reference sequence). Trimming cost V 11 bases and J 0 bases, with 20 bases left between them. The CDR3 runs to 15 residues. CDR3 loop: CAGRPWGRGSYEQYF. The CDR3 DNA sequence: TGTGCCGGCCGCCCGTGGGGCAGGGGCTCCTACGAGCAGTACTTC.

This chain connects TRBV11-2 to TRBJ2-3; maybe TRBD2 (5 bases). The CDR3 is made up of 15 amino acids. Trimming left V 5 bases short and J 0 bases short, with 12 bases between. Germline loops: CDR1 SGHAT, CDR2 FQNNGV. The CDR3 loop reads CASSPGGISTDTQYF. CDR3 nucleotides: TGTGCCAGCAGCCCTGGAGGTATAAGCACAGATACGCAGTATTTT.

This chain joins TRBV5-1 and TRBJ1-1; 8 bases line up with TRBD1. Germline V gene sequence: CDR1 SGHRS, CDR2 YFSETQ. This CDR3 is 15 amino acids long. V shed 1 base and J 1 base; nucleotides not matched to a gene: 3. The CDR3 nucleotides are TGCGCCAGCAGCTTGAATACAGGGGGGAACACTGAAGCTTTCTTT. It translates to CASSLNTGGNTEAFF.

This chain joins TRBV29-1 and TRBJ2-3; D perhaps matches TRBD2 (5 bases). The CDR3 contains 11 residues. Germline lookup yields CDR1 SQVTM and CDR2 ANQGSEA. V was shortened by 4 bases and J by 8 bases, with 10 bases between the two germline ends. CDR3 sequence: CSVVLATTQYF. For the CDR3, the DNA is TGCAGCGTTGTCCTAGCAACTACGCAGTATTTT.

The V gene is TRBV6-5, the J gene TRBJ2-7; 7 bases are shared with TRBD2. Germline loops: CDR1 MNHEY, CDR2 SVGAGI. The CDR3 runs 13 residues. V lost 8 bases and J lost 7; bases outside the gene matches: 11. The CDR3 DNA follows: TGTGCCAGCCTGGGGGGGGGTCTGTGGGAGCAGTACTTC. This translates into CASLGGGLWEQYF.

The rearrangement links TRBV25-1 to TRBJ1-6, with 8 positions matching TRBD1. V gave up 4 bases and J gave up 15 bases; unmatched junction bases: 5. This CDR3 is built from 12 residues. Germline lookup yields CDR1 MGHDK and CDR2 SYGVNS. The CDR3 protein is CASSAPQGGLHF. The DNA of the CDR3 is TGTGCCAGCAGTGCTCCACAGGGGGGCCTCCACTTT.

This clone was recorded only once. The rearrangement uses TRBV12-5 and TRBJ1-3; the D is unclear. Germline V gives CDR1 LGHNT, CDR2 FRNRAP. The CDR3 is 20 amino acids. V gave up 4 bases and J gave up 0 bases, with 25 bases separating them. CDR3 sequence (DNA): TGTGCTAGTGGTTCCCTTAAGAACGGTCTAAGCCCAAGCTCTGGAAACACCATATATTTT. Translation: CASGSLKNGLSPSSGNTIYF.

There are a few counts of this clone. This same CDR3 is encoded by further DNA sequences in the sample. J is TRBJ1-3 and V is TRBV12-3 or TRBV12-4; D not certain. V lost 3 bases and J 3 bases, leaving 6 bases between the germline ends. The CDR3 loop spans 13 amino acids. The DNA of the CDR3 is TGTGCCAGCAGTTTTTCCAGTGGAAACACCATATATTTT. Encoded protein: CASSFSSGNTIYF.

For the CDR3, the DNA is TGTGCCAGCAGCTTAGCCGGGGGGCAAGGAGAAAAACTGTTTTTT. Residues: CASSLAGGQGEKLFF. V usage is TRBV7-9 and J usage is TRBJ1-4; tentatively, D is TRBD1 (6 bases). Trimming shortened V by 0 bases and J by 8 bases, and 13 bases separated the two germline ends. This CDR3 has 15 residues. Germline V gives CDR1 SEHNR, CDR2 FQNEAQ (reference sequence).

The chain couples TRBV13 to TRBJ2-7; TRBD2 aligns across 9 bases. The V segment lost 6 bases and the J segment 4 bases; nucleotides outside the gene matches: 16. CDR1 and CDR2 from the germline V gene are PRHDT and FYEKMQ (reference sequence). CDR3 length: 17 amino acids. CDR3 sequence (DNA): TGTGCCAGCAGTTCCTCCCCTGTGCGGGGGGGATTATACGAGCAGTACTTC. This sequence encodes CASSSSPVRGGLYEQYF.

This clone was seen only once. This chain links TRBV19 with TRBJ1-5; D gene uncertain. The CDR3 sequence is 14 residues long. The germline gives CDR1 LNHDA, CDR2 SQIVND (reference sequence). The V end was cut by 0 bases, the J end by 7 bases, with 10 bases between. The CDR3 coding sequence is TGTGCCAGTAGTATAGAGGGAGGAGGGCAGCCCCAGCATTTT. Encoded protein: CASSIEGGGQPQHF.

This clone was seen a handful of times. This chain joins TRBV5-1 and TRBJ1-3; D gene uncertain. Germline values: CDR1 SGHRS, CDR2 YFSETQ. V lost 6 bases to trimming and J lost 0 bases, with 7 bases between them. This CDR3 contains 13 residues. The CDR3 region has the DNA TGCGCCAGCACTACCTACTCTGGAAACACCATATATTTT. It specifies CASTTYSGNTIYF.

The chain carries TRBV5-1 and TRBJ2-7; 7 positions match TRBD1. Germline CDR1 reads SGHRS; CDR2 reads YFSETQ. The V gene end was trimmed by 6 bases and the J gene end by 0 bases; junction bases not matched to a gene: 9. This CDR3 spans 15 amino acids. The CDR3, as DNA: TGCGCCAGCACCCCCTCCGGGACAGACTCCTACGAGCAGTACTTC. The encoded protein is CASTPSGTDSYEQYF.

J is TRBJ2-7 and V is TRBV15; tentatively, D is TRBD2 (6 bases). Trimming removed 0 bases at V and 7 bases at J, with 19 bases between. CDR1 and CDR2 from the germline V gene are LNHNV and YYDKDF (reference sequence). The CDR3 has 16 amino acids. In DNA form, the CDR3 reads TGTGCCACCAGCAGAGATCCGTTAACCGGCAGCGGGGAGCAGTACTTC. Translating it yields CATSRDPLTGSGEQYF. Variable domain in full (rest from reference TRBV15 and TRBJ2-7): DAMVIQNPRYQVTQFGKPVTLSCSQTLNHNVMYWYQQKSSQAPKLLFHYYDKDFNNEADTPDNFQSRRPNTSFCFLDIRSPGLGDTAMYLCATSRDPLTGSGEQYFGPGTRLTVT.

This chain connects TRBV2 to TRBJ1-4; D remains ambiguous. Germline V gives CDR1 SNHLY, CDR2 FYNNEI. The V end was cut by 7 bases, the J end by 7 bases, with 19 bases between. The CDR3 length is 15 residues. CDR3 protein: CASKTQRDWGEKLFF. The CDR3 DNA reads as TGTGCCAGCAAGACACAACGGGATTGGGGTGAAAAACTGTTTTTT.

CDR3 residues: CASSIGRAVGETQYF. The CDR3 coding sequence is TGTGCCAGTAGTATAGGCAGGGCTGTAGGGGAGACCCAGTACTTC. The chain carries TRBV19 and TRBJ2-5, with TRBD1 as a possible D gene (5 bases). The CDR3 is 15 residues long. The germline CDR1 and CDR2 sequences are LNHDA and SQIVND (reference sequence). Trimming took off 1 base at V and 5 bases at J, with 14 bases between the two ends.

The chain recombines TRBV6-5 with TRBJ2-5, with 14 bases fitting TRBD2. This CDR3 has 16 residues. Germline V CDR1 and CDR2: MNHEY, SVGAGI. The V gene end was trimmed by 2 bases and the J gene end by 4 bases; junction bases not matched to a gene: 3. CDR3 amino acids: CASSYRLAGGRETQYF. In DNA, the CDR3 is TGTGCCAGCAGTTACAGACTAGCGGGGGGGAGAGAGACCCAGTACTTC.

The chain joins TRBV27 to TRBJ2-7; D gene unclear. Trimming took 3 bases from V and 1 from J, leaving 7 bases between them. Germline CDR1 and CDR2: MNHEY and SMNVEV (reference sequence). CDR3 size: 13 residues. The CDR3 DNA follows: TGTGCCAGCAGTTTTTACAGATCCTACGAGCAGTACTTC. It translates to CASSFYRSYEQYF.

The chain is built from TRBV3-1 (or the pseudogene TRBV3-2) and TRBJ1-5; a weak D match, TRBD1 (6 bases). Germline V gene lookup returns CDR1 LGHDT and CDR2 YNNKEL (reference sequence). The CDR3 sequence is 19 residues long. V lost 4 bases and J lost 0, with 22 bases in between. The CDR3 region is CASSPHPQDSGYSNQPQHF. DNA for the CDR3: TGTGCCAGCAGCCCCCATCCACAGGACAGTGGCTATAGCAATCAGCCCCAGCATTTT.

CDR3 sequence (DNA): TGTGCCAGCCATGAGGGGGGGGTTGGGGAAAAACTGTTTTTT. Its translation is CASHEGGVGEKLFF. The rearrangement links TRBV6-6 to TRBJ1-4, with D tentatively TRBD1 (6 bases). Germline V gene data show CDR1 as MNHNY and CDR2 as SVGAGI (reference sequence). The CDR3 is made up of 14 amino acids. V dropped 8 bases and J dropped 8 bases, with 18 bases sitting between them.

This rearrangement joins TRBV5-6 to TRBJ2-7; 9 nucleotides agree with TRBD1. The length of the CDR3 is 14 residues. Trimming cost V 5 bases and J 6 bases; bases outside gene matches: 9. Germline V lookup: CDR1 SGHDT, CDR2 YYEEEE. The CDR3: CASSRGWDRAEQYF. CDR3 bases: TGTGCCAGCAGTAGGGGTTGGGACAGGGCCGAGCAGTACTTC.

In its sample, this clone was seen once. V gene TRBV27 combines with J gene TRBJ1-1; D is possibly TRBD1 (6 bases). The CDR3 runs to 15 residues. The germline V gene encodes CDR1 MNHEY and CDR2 SMNVEV (reference sequence). With 6 bases removed from V and 1 base from J, the gap between germline ends came to 15 bases. This chain's CDR3 is CASSPARGRNTEAFF. Written as DNA, the CDR3 is TGTGCCAGCAGCCCGGCCAGGGGTAGGAACACTGAAGCTTTCTTT.

The chain uses TRBV3-1 (or the pseudogene TRBV3-2) and TRBJ1-2; 11 bases are a match to TRBD1. The V segment lost 10 bases and the J segment 7 bases; nucleotides outside the gene matches: 5. Germline CDR1 reads LGHDT; CDR2 reads YNNKEL (reference sequence). The CDR3 is 12 residues long. CDR3 region: CATGQGASGYTF. The CDR3 bases are TGTGCCACCGGACAGGGGGCTTCTGGCTACACCTTC.

V is TRBV2 and J is TRBJ2-3; TRBD1 might be the D (6 bases). The CDR3 loop spans 14 amino acids. V lost 7 bases and J 4 bases, leaving 15 bases between the germline ends. Germline V lookup: CDR1 SNHLY, CDR2 FYNNEI. CDR3 DNA: TGTGCCAGCAAACTAGGCACAGGGCCAGATACGCAGTATTTT. Translation gives CASKLGTGPDTQYF.

As concerns this clone: This specimen includes other DNA sequences encoding the same CDR3. This chain uses TRBV3-1 (or the pseudogene TRBV3-2) with TRBJ1-3, with a tentative D call TRBD1 (5 bases). In germline, CDR1 is LGHDT, CDR2 YNNKEL (reference sequence). There are 12 residues in the CDR3. Between the trimmed V and J ends, which lost 4 bases and 7 bases, there was a span of 8 bases. The CDR3 DNA is TGTGCCAGCAGCCGGCAGGGTAACACCATATATTTT. It specifies CASSRQGNTIYF.